This TCR beta chain was sequenced for a study of shared T cell receptors in the human thymus. Some clones are missing from TCRdb's copy, which holds only in-frame ones; the method was immunoSEQ multiplex PCR. The sample yields fewer than 700,000 clones, around 89% seen once. This same sample was also part of a study on human thymus T cells. That paper states: The thymus was resected at corrective cardiac surgery.

The TCR sequence derives from a boy under two years old with a congenital heart defect. The sample was thymocytes.

CDR3 amino acids: CATSGLAGVGDTQYF. CDR3 coding DNA: TGTGCCACCTCGGGACTAGCGGGAGTAGGGGATACGCAGTATTTT. J is TRBJ2-3 and V is TRBV19; 14 positions agree with TRBD2. CDR1 is LNHDA and CDR2 is SQIVND in the germline V gene (reference sequence). CDR3 length equals 15 residues. V trimming: 10 bases; J trimming: 6 bases; junction bases outside the gene matches: 9.